The 2 T cell receptor beta chains given below trace back to one sample, sequenced in a study of graft-versus-host responses after intestinal transplantation. These receptors' antigens are unknown. Some clones are missing from TCRdb's copy, which holds only in-frame ones; the method was immunoSEQ multiplex PCR. The sample includes about 86,000 clones, roughly nine tenths of them seen just once. The sequenced sample was unstimulated CD8+ T cells sorted from spleen or lymph node cells, obtained before intestinal transplant. The receptors were gathered from a human donor who received an intestinal transplant.

The rearrangement uses TRBV7-2 and TRBJ2-7; D is undetermined. CDR3 length equals 13 residues. CDR1 and CDR2 (germline): SGHTA, FQGNSA. V was cut by 1 base and J by 2 bases, with 6 bases left in between. Here the CDR3 DNA reads TGTGCCAGCAGCTTAGGAGTTACCTACGAGCAGTACTTC. Protein: CASSLGVTYEQYF.

The count of this clone is one. The chain combines TRBV5-4 with TRBJ1-2, with TRBD1 matching 7 bases. The CDR3 extends over 16 amino acids. The V gene's germline CDR1 is SGHNT and CDR2 YYREEE (reference sequence). After removal of 5 bases from V and 4 bases from J, the junction contained 14 bases not matched to a gene. The DNA for the CDR3 is TGTGCCAGCAGTGGTTGGAGACAGGGCGGTCTCTATGGCTACACCTTC. Protein product: CASSGWRQGGLYGYTF.